The entry below gives a single T cell receptor (beta chain) sequence along with its context. This clonotype was picked up a small number of times. Its antigen remains unidentified. One base away there is no much larger clone; base qualities are not given. Sequenced on an Illumina HiSeq 1500. Using fastp trimming at Q25 and MiXCR clonotype assembly, TCRdb reanalyzed the public sequencing data and kept in-frame beta chains. One record per CDR3 amino acid sequence lists the most common genes and DNA. The sample table records almost 550,000 distinct CDR3 sequences; about 15% of these occur just once. Roughly 25% of the sample rests with the top ten. The data are from a study of T cell repertoires in cytomegalovirus infection (dated by TCRdb to the late 2010s). In the study overall: The HLA type of each donor mattered for the analysis, because public TCR beta signatures pointed to carriage of CMV infection along with the matching HLA type.

The research as a whole found: The ex vivo response was dominated by HLA-C-restricted CMV-specific TCR beta clonotypes, which also provided the single most frequent clonotype in two of eight donors. In both this cohort and an independent cohort of a few hundred donors, the cumulative frequency of public TCR beta family members distinguished carriers of CMV infection plus the relevant HLA type.

From the cysteine up to the phenylalanine, the CDR3 has a length of 17 residues. Of the read, only the CDR3 DNA is kept; its 51 bases are in frame from base 1. The germline V gene (reference sequence) supplies CDR1 LNHDA and CDR2 SQIVND. At the junction V is shortened by 3 bases and J by 3 bases; bases outside the gene matches: 11. The chain employs TRBV19 and TRBJ2-4, and 7 junctional nucleotides match TRBD1. The sample was CD8+ T cells from PBMCs. The sequence derives from a human donor in good health (CMV status not recorded). Some clones in this sample may be carry-over from other donors' samples. The DNA sequence is as follows: TGTGCCAGTAGTATCGACAGGGAAGGATTGGACAAAAACATTCAGTACTTC. It specifies CASSIDREGLDKNIQYF.